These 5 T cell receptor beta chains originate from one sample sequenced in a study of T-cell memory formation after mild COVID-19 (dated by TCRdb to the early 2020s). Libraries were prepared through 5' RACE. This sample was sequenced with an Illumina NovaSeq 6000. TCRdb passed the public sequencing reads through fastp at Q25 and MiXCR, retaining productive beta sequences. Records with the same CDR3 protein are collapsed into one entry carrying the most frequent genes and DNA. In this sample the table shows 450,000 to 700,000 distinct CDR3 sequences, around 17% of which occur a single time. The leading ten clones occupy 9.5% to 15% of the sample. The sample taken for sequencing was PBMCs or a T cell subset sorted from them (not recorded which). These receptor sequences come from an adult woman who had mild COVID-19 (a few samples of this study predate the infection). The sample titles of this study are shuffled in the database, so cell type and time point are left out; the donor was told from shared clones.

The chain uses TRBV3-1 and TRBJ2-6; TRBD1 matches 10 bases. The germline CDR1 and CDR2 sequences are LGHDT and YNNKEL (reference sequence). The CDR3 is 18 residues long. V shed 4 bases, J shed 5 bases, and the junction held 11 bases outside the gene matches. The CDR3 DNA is TGTGCCAGCAGCCCTCGACAGGGGGCATCTGGCTGGGCCAACGTCCTGACTTTC. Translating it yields CASSPRQGASGWANVLTF.

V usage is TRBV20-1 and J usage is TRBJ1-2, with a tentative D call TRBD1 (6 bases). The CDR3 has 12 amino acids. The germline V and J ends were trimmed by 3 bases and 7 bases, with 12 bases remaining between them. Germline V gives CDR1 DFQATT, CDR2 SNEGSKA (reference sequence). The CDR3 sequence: CSASQGMGGYTF. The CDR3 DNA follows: TGCAGTGCTAGCCAGGGGATGGGTGGCTACACCTTC.

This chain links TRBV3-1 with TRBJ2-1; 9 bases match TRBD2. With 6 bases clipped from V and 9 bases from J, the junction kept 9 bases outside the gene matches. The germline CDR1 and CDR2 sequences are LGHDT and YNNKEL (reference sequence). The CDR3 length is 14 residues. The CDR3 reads CASRLGLAPTEQFF. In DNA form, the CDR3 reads TGTGCCAGCAGACTGGGACTAGCCCCGACTGAGCAGTTCTTC.

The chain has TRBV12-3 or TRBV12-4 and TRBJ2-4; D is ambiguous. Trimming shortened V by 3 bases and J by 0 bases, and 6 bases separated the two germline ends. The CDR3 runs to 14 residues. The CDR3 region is CASSLTLAKNIQYF. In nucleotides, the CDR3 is TGTGCCAGCAGTTTGACACTAGCCAAAAACATTCAGTACTTC.

In nucleotides, the CDR3 is TGCAGTGCTAGAGACAGGCTAGGTGGGATCTACAATGAGCAGTTCTTC. This sequence encodes CSARDRLGGIYNEQFF. This chain links TRBV20-1 with TRBJ2-1, with D unclear. The germline CDR1 and CDR2 sequences are DFQATT and SNEGSKA (reference sequence). The CDR3 is made up of 16 amino acids. V was pared by 0 bases and J by 3 bases, with 15 bases between.